The 21 T cell receptor beta chains below come from one sample, sequenced in a study of cytomegalovirus exposure and HLA in healthy donors. 60 Vbeta and 13 Jbeta primers were used in PCR. TCRdb's copy holds only in-frame clones and misses some; the assay was immunoSEQ multiplex PCR. The sample lists about 180,000 clones, 82% seen once, with 1.5% to 1.9% in the top ten. Material for sequencing was PBMCs. These receptors came from a man in his forties or fifties in good health and CMV-seronegative.

The CDR3 DNA follows: TGTGCCAGTAGTAGGTGGGACAGGGGCAAAGAGACCCAGTACTTC. Encoded protein: CASSRWDRGKETQYF. The chain links TRBV19 to TRBJ2-5, with 10 bases aligning to TRBD1. CDR1 is LNHDA and CDR2 is SQIVND in the germline V gene (reference sequence). The V and J ends lost 4 bases and 3 bases, in that order; junction bases with no gene match: 5. This CDR3 comprises 15 residues.

This clone was seen once. V and J are TRBV30 and TRBJ2-5, with 15 bases fitting TRBD2. The CDR3 has 17 amino acids. CDR1 and CDR2 from the germline V gene are GTSNPN and SVGIG (reference sequence). V lost 1 base, J lost 5 bases, and 8 bases stayed unmatched. The CDR3 sequence: CAWSAGLAGGPGETQYF. The CDR3 region has the DNA TGTGCCTGGAGTGCCGGACTAGCGGGAGGGCCGGGTGAGACCCAGTACTTC.

The chain couples TRBV5-4 to TRBJ2-1; tentatively, D is TRBD2 (7 bases). V was pared by 4 bases and J by 4 bases, with 18 bases between. The CDR3 has 16 amino acids. Germline V gene sequence: CDR1 SGHNT, CDR2 YYREEE (reference sequence). DNA of the CDR3: TGTGCCAGCAGCCCTGGAGGGGGGGCCGCTTACAATGAGCAGTTCTTC. This gives the protein CASSPGGGAAYNEQFF.

The chain uses TRBV30 and TRBJ2-3; TRBD2 aligns across 7 bases. The CDR3 runs to 15 residues. V gave up 5 bases and J gave up 8 bases; unmatched junction bases: 16. Germline CDR1 and CDR2: GTSNPN and SVGIG (reference sequence). CDR3 residues: CAWSLESGVSSTQYF. The CDR3 DNA is TGTGCCTGGTCCCTTGAGAGCGGGGTTTCGAGTACGCAGTATTTT.

Comment on this clone: Other nucleotide sequences in the sample specify the same CDR3. The CDR3 nucleotides are TGTGCCAGCAGCTTGCGGCTAGCCGGGAGCACAGATACGCAGTATTTT. Its protein product is CASSLRLAGSTDTQYF. This chain joins TRBV5-4 and TRBJ2-3, with a possible D match to TRBD2 (5 bases). Between the trimmed V and J ends, which lost 1 base and 0 bases, there was a span of 12 bases. The CDR3 loop spans 16 amino acids. CDR1 is SGHNT and CDR2 is YYREEE in the germline V gene (reference sequence).

V gene TRBV4-3 combines with J gene TRBJ1-3, with D unresolved. The germline gives CDR1 LGHNA, CDR2 YSLEER. Trimming pared 0 bases from V and 0 bases from J, leaving 9 bases between. The CDR3 is 16 amino acids. The CDR3 region has the DNA TGCGCCAGCAGCCAAGAGTCGATTAGCTCTGGAAACACCATATATTTT. It translates to CASSQESISSGNTIYF.

The chain couples TRBV7-5 to TRBJ2-3; the DNA was not used to check the table's D call, TRBD1. TRBV7-5 is shown as a pseudogene. The CDR3 runs to 19 residues. The CDR3 sequence: CARSTRDRGRLMVGDTQYF. CDR3 in DNA: TGTGCCAGAAGCACTCGGGACAGGGGGCGCTTAATGGTAGGGGATACGCAGTATTTT.

V is TRBV10-1 and J is TRBJ2-1; D is uncertain. CDR3 size: 11 residues. The germline CDR1 and CDR2 sequences are WNHNN and SYGVQD (reference sequence). V was shortened by 2 bases and J by 15 bases, with 11 bases between the two germline ends. The chain's CDR3 is CASSEEAFGFF. The CDR3 coding sequence is TGCGCCAGCAGTGAGGAAGCGTTCGGGTTCTTC.

The chain has TRBV28 and TRBJ1-6; D ambiguous. V was cut by 3 bases and J by 9 bases, with 18 bases left in between. The CDR3 loop spans 16 amino acids. Germline V lookup: CDR1 MDHEN, CDR2 SYDVKM. The CDR3: CASSFSVGLRGSPLHF. In nucleotides, the CDR3 is TGTGCCAGCAGTTTTAGCGTCGGCCTCCGGGGTTCACCCCTCCACTTT.

This clone was seen just once. The gene calls are TRBV6-4 and TRBJ2-7; D perhaps matches TRBD1 (7 bases). In germline, CDR1 is MRHNA, CDR2 SNTAGT. The CDR3 contains 17 residues. V shed 2 bases and J shed 5 bases, with 22 bases lying between them. CDR3 DNA: TGTGCCAGCAGTGACCCATCCGGGACAGAGGAGCGGGACGAGCAGTACTTC. This gives the protein CASSDPSGTEERDEQYF.

The chain combines TRBV30 with TRBJ1-5, with a tentative D call TRBD1 (6 bases). From germline, CDR1 is GTSNPN and CDR2 SVGIG (reference sequence). V lost 4 bases and J lost 6, with 25 bases in between. This CDR3 spans 17 amino acids. For the CDR3, the DNA is TGTGCCTGGATTTACCCGAGGGGGGGAGGGGTTCGTCAGCCCCAGCATTTT. This gives the protein CAWIYPRGGGVRQPQHF.

This clone appeared once. This chain links TRBV28 with TRBJ1-2; weak D call: TRBD1 (5 bases). This CDR3 has 15 amino acids. The germline V gene has CDR1 MDHEN and CDR2 SYDVKM. Between the trimmed V and J ends, which lost 7 bases and 5 bases, there was a span of 20 bases. For the CDR3, the DNA is TGTGCCAGCACCCGGGGTGGAGGGGAGGGATATGGCTACACCTTC. Translation gives CASTRGGGEGYGYTF.

V and J are TRBV20-1 and TRBJ1-1, with D possibly being TRBD1 (6 bases). V lost 3 bases and J lost 6, with 8 bases in between. The CDR3 is made up of 11 amino acids. Germline CDR1 is DFQATT and CDR2 is SNEGSKA (reference sequence). Here the CDR3 reads CSASDRSEAFF. The CDR3 DNA sequence: TGCAGTGCTAGTGACAGGTCTGAAGCTTTCTTT.

This clone has only one observation. The chain is built from TRBV20-1 and TRBJ2-7; D uncertain. The CDR3 length is 11 residues. With 6 bases removed from V and 3 bases from J, the gap between germline ends came to 9 bases. Germline-derived CDR1 and CDR2 are DFQATT and SNEGSKA (reference sequence). CDR3 DNA sequence: TGCAGTGCCAGGCCGGTCTACGAGCAGTACTTC. Its translation is CSARPVYEQYF.

V and J are TRBV7-2 and TRBJ2-3; TRBD2 matches 11 bases. CDR1 and CDR2 (germline): SGHTA, FQGNSA. The CDR3 spans 17 residues. After removal of 5 bases from V and 1 base from J, the junction contained 8 bases not matched to a gene. Here the CDR3 reads CASSLIAGGRGTDTQYF. Here the CDR3 DNA reads TGTGCCAGCAGCCTCATAGCGGGGGGGCGCGGCACAGATACGCAGTATTTT.

This clone was seen just once. This chain connects TRBV5-4 to TRBJ1-1; D gene uncertain. Deletions cut 0 bases from V and 6 bases from J, with 9 bases between. Germline-derived CDR1 and CDR2 are SGHNT and YYREEE (reference sequence). CDR3 size: 13 residues. The CDR3 here is CASSLADGAEAFF. CDR3 coding DNA: TGTGCCAGCAGCTTGGCAGACGGGGCTGAAGCTTTCTTT.

CDR3 nucleotides: TGTGCCAGCAGTGGAGCAACCGGGACAGGGGGCTTAAGGAAGACCCAGTACTTC. Amino acids: CASSGATGTGGLRKTQYF. The chain combines TRBV2 with TRBJ2-5; the match to TRBD1 covers 12 bases. The CDR3 covers 18 residues. From germline, CDR1 is SNHLY and CDR2 FYNNEI. Germline trimming cut 4 bases from V and 6 bases from J; bases unmatched to any gene: 15.

Concerning this clone: The junction departs from germline at one end; a sequencing error may be responsible. The same CDR3 also results from other DNA sequences found in this sample. The CDR3 loop is CAWSVYSEQYF. CDR3 in DNA: TGCGCCTGGAGTGTATATTCGGAGCAGTACTTC. The chain uses TRBV30 and TRBJ2-7; unclear D gene. The CDR3 length is 11 residues. Germline V gives CDR1 GTSNPN, CDR2 SVGIG (reference sequence).

The chain employs TRBV6-5 and TRBJ1-3, with a weak D call TRBD1 (5 bases). The CDR3 is 13 amino acids. Trimming left V 6 bases short and J 1 base short, with 7 bases between. The germline CDR1 and CDR2 sequences are MNHEY and SVGAGI. CDR3 in amino acids: CASSRGSGNTIYF. The CDR3 DNA reads as TGTGCCAGCAGCCGGGGGTCTGGAAACACCATATATTTT.

The chain uses TRBV2 and TRBJ2-5, with 10 nucleotides matching TRBD2. The V gene end was trimmed by 3 bases and the J gene end by 5 bases; junction bases not matched to a gene: 6. This CDR3 is built from 15 residues. CDR1 and CDR2 from the germline V gene are SNHLY and FYNNEI. CDR3 region: CASSEKRGGVETQYF. As DNA, the CDR3 is TGTGCCAGCAGTGAGAAGCGGGGGGGCGTGGAGACCCAGTACTTC.

The rearrangement joins TRBV29-1 to TRBJ2-1, with D possibly TRBD1 on 6 matching bases. The V and J ends lost 7 bases and 6 bases respectively, with 16 bases between them. The CDR3 totals 13 residues. The germline V gene encodes CDR1 SQVTM and CDR2 ANQGSEA. The CDR3 DNA follows: TGCAGCGCGGACAGCCTCTCGGGCAATGAGCAGTTCTTC. Protein sequence: CSADSLSGNEQFF.